The 22 T cell receptor beta chains given below trace back to one sample, sequenced in a study of blood T cell repertoires in COVID-19. This table comes from immunoSEQ multiplex PCR, and its TCRdb copy is limited to in-frame clones, with some not included. This table holds approximately 400,000 clones, about 80% found once. The sample taken for sequencing was peripheral blood. Every receptor here comes from a human donor with acute or convalescent COVID-19. The donor label of this sample is uncertain.

This chain uses TRBV4-1 with TRBJ2-1, with 12 bases fitting TRBD2. The CDR3 has 16 residues. V shed 1 base and J 4 bases; nucleotides not matched to a gene: 2. Germline lookup yields CDR1 MGHRA and CDR2 YSYEKL. The DNA for the CDR3 is TGCGCCAGCAGCCAAGGGGGACTAGCGGGTTACAATGAGCAGTTCTTC. Translated: CASSQGGLAGYNEQFF.

This clone is a singleton in its sample. A junction end diverges from the germline sequence, so it may reflect a read error. This chain connects TRBV5-4 to TRBJ1-2; D is unresolved. The germline gives CDR1 SGHNT, CDR2 YYREEE (reference sequence). This CDR3 region has 12 residues. Here the CDR3 reads CASSLGSGPGSF. CDR3 DNA sequence: TGTGCCAGCAGCTTGGGATCAGGTCCAGGTTCCTTC.

The chain carries TRBV12-3 or TRBV12-4 and TRBJ2-2; TRBD1 might be the D (6 bases). V shed 8 bases and J shed 8 bases, with 12 bases lying between them. The CDR3 sequence is 12 residues long. CDR3 sequence reads: CASWGPRGELFF. Here the CDR3 DNA reads TGTGCCAGCTGGGGGCCAAGAGGGGAGCTGTTTTTT.

In DNA form, the CDR3 reads TGTGCCAGCAGCTTAGTGGGGGCCAAACCTGACTATGGCTACACCTTC. Protein: CASSLVGAKPDYGYTF. The chain joins TRBV7-8 to TRBJ1-2; D is perhaps TRBD1 (6 bases). The V gene lost 1 base and the J gene lost 3 bases, with 15 bases spanning the gap. Germline V gives CDR1 SGHVS, CDR2 FQNEAQ. The CDR3 contains 16 residues.

This rearrangement joins TRBV9 to TRBJ1-3; 9 bases align to TRBD1. The CDR3 has 19 amino acids. With V trimmed by 3 bases and J by 2 bases, 15 bases remained unmatched. Germline CDR1 and CDR2: SGDLS and YYNGEE. CDR3 DNA: TGTGCCAGCAGCGGCACCCGGGACAGGGAAATTTGGGCTGGAAACACCATATATTTT. Residues: CASSGTRDREIWAGNTIYF.

This sequence joins TRBV9 and TRBJ2-2; TRBD2 might be the D (5 bases). Per germline, CDR1 SGDLS and CDR2 YYNGEE. V gave up 0 bases and J gave up 7 bases, with 13 bases separating them. The CDR3 sequence is 15 residues long. The CDR3 here is CASSVDGIGVGELFF. In DNA form, the CDR3 reads TGTGCCAGCAGCGTAGACGGGATTGGGGTCGGGGAGCTGTTTTTT.

V usage is TRBV19 and J usage is TRBJ1-5, with 8 bases fitting TRBD1. The CDR3 runs 15 residues. The V segment lost 5 bases and the J segment 4 bases; nucleotides outside the gene matches: 7. CDR1 is LNHDA and CDR2 is SQIVND in the germline V gene (reference sequence). CDR3 sequence: CASSLLGQANQPQHF. The CDR3 DNA reads TGTGCCAGTAGTCTACTGGGACAGGCTAATCAGCCCCAGCATTTT.

The chain joins TRBV6-6 to TRBJ2-1, with D perhaps matching TRBD2 (5 bases). V lost 8 bases and J lost 4, with 18 bases in between. Germline-derived CDR1 and CDR2 are MNHNY and SVGAGI (reference sequence). The length of the CDR3 is 15 residues. CDR3 in amino acids: CASRQRASPYNEQFF. CDR3 in DNA: TGTGCCAGCCGCCAAAGGGCTAGCCCTTACAATGAGCAGTTCTTC.

This chain uses TRBV27 with TRBJ1-2; the D gene is possibly TRBD1 (6 bases). Trimming took off 1 base at V and 8 bases at J, with 20 bases between the two ends. The germline CDR1 and CDR2 sequences are MNHEY and SMNVEV (reference sequence). The CDR3 runs 16 residues. CDR3 nucleotides: TGTGCCAGCAGTTTATGGGGCGGGGGCCACGATAAGGGCTACACCTTC. Translating it yields CASSLWGGGHDKGYTF.

This clone was observed a few times. The V call is TRBV3-1 (or the pseudogene TRBV3-2), the J call TRBJ2-5, with D uncertain. This CDR3 is built from 12 residues. Germline CDR1 reads LGHDT; CDR2 reads YNNKEL (reference sequence). Trimming took off 2 bases at V and 7 bases at J, with 8 bases between the two ends. DNA for the CDR3: TGTGCCAGCAGCCAATTCTCTCCGACCCAGTACTTC. It specifies CASSQFSPTQYF.

The chain has TRBV12-2 and TRBJ2-5; the listed D gene, TRBD1, was not tested against the DNA. TRBV12-2 is tagged as a pseudogene. CDR3 length: 15 amino acids. This chain's CDR3 is CASRLGTGLQETQYF. CDR3 bases: TGTGCAAGTCGCCTGGGCACAGGGCTCCAAGAGACCCAGTACTTC.

The chain links TRBV6-5 to TRBJ1-4, with D possibly TRBD1 on 6 matching bases. This CDR3 has 13 amino acids. The ends were cut back, 5 bases at V and 9 bases at J, with 13 bases in the middle. Germline lookup yields CDR1 MNHEY and CDR2 SVGAGI. The CDR3 loop reads CASSRRDNQKLFF. In DNA, the CDR3 is TGTGCCAGCAGTCGCCGGGACAACCAAAAACTGTTTTTT.

This rearrangement joins TRBV7-9 to TRBJ2-7; 7 bases line up with TRBD1. V dropped 6 bases and J dropped 3; count of bases not matched to a gene: 8. This CDR3 spans 14 amino acids. Germline loops: CDR1 SEHNR, CDR2 FQNEAQ (reference sequence). This CDR3 reads CASSSYDRVYEQYF. The CDR3 DNA sequence: TGTGCCAGCAGTTCCTATGACAGGGTCTACGAGCAGTACTTC.

The genes are TRBV5-5 and TRBJ2-1, with 12 bases identical to TRBD2. V lost 3 bases, J lost 9 bases, and 7 bases stayed unmatched. CDR1 is SGHKS, CDR2 YYEKEE, per germline (reference sequence). The CDR3 contains 15 residues. The CDR3 reads CASSSRTSGAGEQFF. The CDR3, as DNA: TGTGCCAGCAGCTCAAGGACTAGCGGGGCAGGTGAGCAGTTCTTC.

This clone was detected once. Additional DNA sequences in this sample encode the identical CDR3. Here the CDR3 reads CSARAGNTIYF. The CDR3 bases are TGCAGTGCTAGGGCCGGAAACACCATATATTTT. This chain joins TRBV20-1 and TRBJ1-3; D unresolved. Looked up from germline, CDR1 is DFQATT and CDR2 is SNEGSKA (reference sequence). V dropped 3 bases and J dropped 4 bases, with 4 bases sitting between them. The CDR3 covers 11 residues.

The chain joins TRBV6-6 to TRBJ1-1; possibly TRBD1 for D (5 bases). V was clipped by 4 bases and J by 0 bases, with 9 bases between them. Germline V gene data show CDR1 as MNHNY and CDR2 as SVGAGI (reference sequence). The CDR3 covers 14 residues. CDR3 region: CASSFRALNTEAFF. CDR3 sequence (DNA): TGTGCCAGCAGTTTCAGGGCATTGAACACTGAAGCTTTCTTT.

In its sample, this clone was seen once. This chain joins TRBV19 and TRBJ2-7; TRBD2 matches at 11 bases. V shed 6 bases and J 0 bases; nucleotides not matched to a gene: 4. Germline CDR1 reads LNHDA; CDR2 reads SQIVND (reference sequence). The CDR3 sequence is 15 residues long. CDR3 DNA: TGTGCCAGTAGCCCTGGGACTAGCGGCTCCTACGAGCAGTACTTC. This translates into CASSPGTSGSYEQYF.

This chain uses TRBV9 with TRBJ1-2; a weak D match, TRBD1 (6 bases). Germline assignment: CDR1 SGDLS and CDR2 YYNGEE. V lost 1 base, J lost 0 bases, and 10 bases lay in between. The CDR3 is 15 residues long. CDR3 amino acids: CASSVRQATNYGYTF. CDR3 bases: TGTGCCAGCAGCGTAAGACAGGCCACTAACTATGGCTACACCTTC.

The CDR3 loop reads CASSVGTSGGRNEQYF. The CDR3 DNA reads TGTGCCAGCAGCGTAGGGACTAGCGGGGGGCGTAACGAGCAGTACTTC. This chain links TRBV9 with TRBJ2-7; 14 bases match TRBD2. The CDR3 loop spans 16 amino acids. Per germline, CDR1 SGDLS and CDR2 YYNGEE. With 0 bases clipped from V and 5 bases from J, the junction kept 4 bases outside the gene matches.

This clone was seen a few times. J is TRBJ1-1 and V is TRBV27, with D hard to call. With 0 bases removed from V and 1 base from J, the gap between germline ends came to 9 bases. The CDR3 spans 15 residues. The germline gives CDR1 MNHEY, CDR2 SMNVEV (reference sequence). DNA of the CDR3: TGTGCCAGCAGTTTATCTCCCCCAGGGAACACTGAAGCTTTCTTT. Protein: CASSLSPPGNTEAFF.

The chain is built from TRBV18 and TRBJ1-2; weak D call: TRBD1 (6 bases). Germline V lookup: CDR1 KGHSH, CDR2 LQKENI. V lost 3 bases and J 4 bases, leaving 12 bases between the germline ends. The CDR3 is made up of 14 amino acids. This CDR3 reads CASSPIQGLYGYTF. In nucleotides, the CDR3 is TGTGCCAGCTCACCGATACAGGGCCTCTATGGCTACACCTTC. Drawing the rest from reference TRBV18 and TRBJ1-2, the complete variable domain is NAGVMQNPRHLVRRRGQEARLRCSPMKGHSHVYWYRQLPEEGLKFMVYLQKENIIDESGMPKERFSAEFPKEGPSILRIQQVVRGDSAAYFCASSPIQGLYGYTFGSGTRLTVV.

This clone occurred a few times. The chain combines TRBV6-5 with TRBJ1-1; 7 positions agree with TRBD1. The V and J ends lost 8 bases and 0 bases, in that order; junction bases with no gene match: 3. The CDR3 sequence is 13 residues long. Germline V gene data show CDR1 as MNHEY and CDR2 as SVGAGI. This chain's CDR3 is CASLGQLNTEAFF. For the CDR3, the DNA is TGTGCCAGCTTGGGACAGCTGAACACTGAAGCTTTCTTT.